The present entry profiles one T cell receptor beta chain with its context. The data originate from a study of PD-L1 blockade in urothelial cancer. The wider study: Blood analysis was done at 3 weeks (second dose) and 6 weeks after treatment began.

The assay was immunoSEQ multiplex PCR, and TCRdb's table has in-frame clones only and misses some. There are about 38,000 clones in the sample; 90% occur only once, and around 7.7% lies in the top ten. Sequences were derived from PBMCs, sampled around atezolizumab (anti-PD-L1) treatment. The receptor was isolated from an older man with urothelial cancer.

CDR3 protein: CASSLLGAEETQYF. The DNA for the CDR3 is TGTGCCAGCAGCTTGTTGGGGGCAGAAGAGACCCAGTACTTC. The chain carries TRBV5-4 and TRBJ2-5; D perhaps matches TRBD1 (6 bases). Trimming pared 1 base from V and 3 bases from J, leaving 10 bases between. Germline V gives CDR1 SGHNT, CDR2 YYREEE (reference sequence). CDR3 length equals 14 residues. Full variable domain (missing parts from reference TRBV5-4 and TRBJ2-5): ETGVTQSPTHLIKTRGQQVTLRCSSQSGHNTVSWYQQALGQGPQFIFQYYREEENGRGNFPPRFSGLQFPNYSSELNVNALELDDSALYLCASSLLGAEETQYFGPGTRLLVL.